These 22 T cell receptor beta chains originate from one sample sequenced in a study of T cell responses to AZD1222 COVID-19 vaccine. Sequencing was performed with immunoSEQ multiplex PCR; in TCRdb, only in-frame clones are kept and a portion is missing. The repertoire holds around 73,000 clones, with 85% to 90% as singletons. The material sequenced was peripheral blood, taken 28 days after the second AZD1222 dose. The receptors were gathered from an adult who received the AZD1222 COVID-19 vaccine.

DNA for the CDR3: TGTGCCAGTAGTACCCTCATTACTGAAGCTTTCTTT. This codes for CASSTLITEAFF. The chain joins TRBV19 to TRBJ1-1; D unresolved. The CDR3 runs to 12 residues. The V end was cut by 4 bases, the J end by 5 bases, with 8 bases between. Per the germline V gene, CDR1 is LNHDA and CDR2 is SQIVND (reference sequence).

The chain recombines TRBV10-3 with TRBJ1-6; tentative D call: TRBD1 (5 bases). Trimming took 0 bases from V and 5 from J, leaving 5 bases between them. CDR3 length equals 14 residues. The germline CDR1 and CDR2 sequences are ENHRY and SYGVKD. Written as DNA, the CDR3 is TGTGCCATCAGTGAGTCCAGGGATAATTCACCCCTCCACTTT. Translation gives CAISESRDNSPLHF.

The chain employs TRBV11-2 and TRBJ2-1; weak D call: TRBD2 (5 bases). V lost 5 bases, J lost 2 bases, and 16 bases lay in between. CDR1 is SGHAT, CDR2 FQNNGV, per germline. There are 16 residues in the CDR3. In DNA, the CDR3 is TGTGCCAGCAGCCGTATCCCGGGGAGAACCTACAATGAGCAGTTCTTC. Amino acid sequence: CASSRIPGRTYNEQFF.

This chain joins TRBV28 and TRBJ2-5, with D possibly being TRBD1 or TRBD2 (5 bases each). Germline V gives CDR1 MDHEN, CDR2 SYDVKM. Between the trimmed V and J ends, which lost 2 bases and 5 bases, there was a span of 12 bases. The CDR3 extends over 14 amino acids. CDR3 in DNA: TGTGCCAGCAGTTTAATGAGAGGGGAGGAGACCCAGTACTTC. Its translation: CASSLMRGEETQYF. The entire variable domain, with the rest obtained from reference TRBV28 and TRBJ2-5, is as follows: DVKVTQSSRYLVKRTGEKVFLECVQDMDHENMFWYRQDPGLGLRLIYFSYDVKMKEKGDIPEGYSVSREKKERFSLILESASTNQTSMYLCASSLMRGEETQYFGPGTRLLVL.

The J gene is TRBJ2-1, the V gene TRBV7-8; 8 positions match TRBD1. The length of the CDR3 is 19 residues. V gave up 5 bases and J gave up 6 bases; unmatched junction bases: 21. Germline loops: CDR1 SGHVS, CDR2 FQNEAQ. The CDR3 nucleotides are TGTGCCAGCAGCACGAGGACAGGGATGGACGGTGGGCCCCCCAATGAGCAGTTCTTC. Residues: CASSTRTGMDGGPPNEQFF.

J is TRBJ2-7 and V is TRBV24-1, with D possibly being TRBD1 (6 bases). The CDR3 has 14 amino acids. The germline gives CDR1 KGHDR, CDR2 SFDVKD. The germline V and J ends were trimmed by 0 bases and 1 base, with 6 bases remaining between them. CDR3 DNA sequence: TGTGCCACCAGTGATTTGACAGGGTCCTACGAGCAGTACGTC. This encodes CATSDLTGSYEQYV.

This clone was counted only a few times. The genes are TRBV23-1 and TRBJ1-6; 11 bases line up with TRBD1. TRBV23-1 falls under the ORF class, with uncertain function. Trimming at V came to 3 bases and at J to 2 bases, leaving 6 bases not matched to a gene. The CDR3 length is 18 residues. CDR3 in amino acids: CASSHRRDRGAYNSPLHF. CDR3 DNA: TGCGCCAGCAGTCATCGCAGGGACAGGGGGGCCTATAATTCACCCCTCCACTTT.

The chain has TRBV19 and TRBJ1-4; no clear D. This CDR3 has 15 amino acids. Germline CDR1 reads LNHDA; CDR2 reads SQIVND (reference sequence). Trimming took 2 bases from V and 5 from J, leaving 12 bases between them. The CDR3 loop is CASSISAGRNEKLFF. The CDR3 DNA reads TGTGCCAGTAGTATAAGTGCCGGCAGAAATGAAAAACTGTTTTTT.

This clone was found a few times. The chain combines TRBV9 with TRBJ2-1; 12 nucleotides line up with TRBD2. Germline CDR1 is SGDLS and CDR2 is YYNGEE. V gave up 0 bases and J gave up 0 bases; unmatched junction bases: 10. This CDR3 is 20 amino acids long. The CDR3 nucleotides read TGTGCCAGCAGCGTAGCCCCGGCTAGCGGGGGGGCCTTCTCCTACAATGAGCAGTTCTTC. This encodes CASSVAPASGGAFSYNEQFF.

A single count supports this clone. The chain joins TRBV4-3 to TRBJ1-4; no firm D call. The germline CDR1 and CDR2 sequences are LGHNA and YSLEER. The CDR3 is 16 residues long. Trimming removed 0 bases from V and 7 bases from J, with 15 bases in between. This CDR3 is CASSQDLGLGVEKLFF. Here the CDR3 DNA reads TGCGCCAGCAGCCAAGACCTGGGCCTCGGGGTTGAAAAACTGTTTTTT.

The gene calls are TRBV4-2 and TRBJ2-1; D may be TRBD2 (6 bases). The CDR3 sequence is 19 residues long. Germline values: CDR1 LGHNA, CDR2 YNFKEQ. V was cut by 0 bases and J by 3 bases, with 21 bases left in between. This CDR3 is CASSQEGRRERPYYNEQFF. CDR3 coding DNA: TGTGCCAGCAGCCAAGAGGGTCGGCGGGAAAGACCCTACTACAATGAGCAGTTCTTC.

V usage is TRBV10-3 and J usage is TRBJ1-6; D is ambiguous. Trimming pared 11 bases from V and 7 bases from J, leaving 15 bases between. Per the germline V gene, CDR1 is ENHRY and CDR2 is SYGVKD. The CDR3 covers 13 residues. CDR3 sequence: CALSGHPNSPLHF. CDR3 DNA: TGTGCCCTATCGGGTCACCCAAATTCACCCCTCCACTTT.

J is TRBJ2-3 and V is TRBV3-1 (or the pseudogene TRBV3-2), with 12 bases identical to TRBD2. The CDR3 spans 16 residues. Unmatched junction bases numbered 2, after V lost 1 base and J lost 3 bases. Germline V lookup: CDR1 LGHDT, CDR2 YNNKEL (reference sequence). As DNA, the CDR3 is TGTGCCAGCAGCCAAGGTACTAGCGGGAGGACAGATACGCAGTATTTT. It is translated as CASSQGTSGRTDTQYF.

The V call is TRBV6-5, the J call TRBJ1-2; D is unresolved. The germline gives CDR1 MNHEY, CDR2 SVGAGI. Trimming cost V 5 bases and J 2 bases, with 9 bases left between them. CDR3 length: 13 residues. CDR3 region: CASSPDGNYGYTF. For the CDR3, the DNA is TGTGCCAGCAGTCCGGACGGAAACTATGGCTACACCTTC.

The rearrangement links TRBV7-3 to TRBJ1-2; TRBD1 agrees at 10 bases. V lost 1 base to trimming and J lost 4 bases; unmatched junction nucleotides: 6. This CDR3 has 16 amino acids. Germline CDR1 is SGHTA and CDR2 is FQGTGA. The CDR3 region has the DNA TGTGCCAGCAGCTTAAGGAGACAGGGGGCATTCTATGGCTACACCTTC. It specifies CASSLRRQGAFYGYTF.

This chain links TRBV30 with TRBJ2-2; TRBD2 agrees at 10 bases. Trimming took 0 bases from V and 4 from J; bases not matched to a gene: 11. This CDR3 is built from 18 residues. Germline V CDR1 and CDR2: GTSNPN, SVGIG (reference sequence). The chain's CDR3 is CAWSVPPLAGGVTGELFF. The CDR3 DNA follows: TGTGCCTGGAGTGTACCTCCCTTAGCGGGAGGTGTCACCGGGGAGCTGTTTTTT.

The rearrangement uses TRBV19 and TRBJ1-2; TRBD1 matches 10 bases. Germline CDR1 and CDR2: LNHDA and SQIVND (reference sequence). J gave up 6 bases and V 5 bases, and 9 bases lay outside the gene matches. The CDR3 consists of 15 residues. In DNA, the CDR3 is TGTGCCAGTAGTTCGGCCGGAGACAGGGGGCATGGCTACACCTTC. It translates to CASSSAGDRGHGYTF.

The genes are TRBV12-2 and TRBJ2-7. TRBV12-2 corresponds to a pseudogene. The CDR3 totals 13 residues. CDR3 sequence: CASRPILRIEQYV. CDR3 DNA: TGTGCAAGTCGCCCCATCCTACGGATCGAGCAGTACGTC.

V and J are TRBV14 and TRBJ1-2; no reliable D call. Per germline, CDR1 SGHDN and CDR2 FVKESK. V was pared by 1 base and J by 4 bases, with 7 bases between. The CDR3 has 13 amino acids. CDR3 residues: CASSQGLGYGYTF. Written as DNA, the CDR3 is TGTGCCAGCAGCCAAGGGTTAGGCTATGGCTACACCTTC.

This chain connects TRBV4-3 to TRBJ2-1; tentative D call: TRBD1 (5 bases). Germline V CDR1 and CDR2: LGHNA, YSLEER. V shed 1 base and J shed 5 bases, with 12 bases lying between them. The CDR3 covers 15 residues. CDR3: CASSQVPGSHNEQFF. DNA of the CDR3: TGCGCCAGCAGCCAAGTCCCAGGGTCTCACAATGAGCAGTTCTTC.

V usage is TRBV5-1 and J usage is TRBJ1-2; D is possibly TRBD1 (5 bases). Germline V lookup: CDR1 SGHRS, CDR2 YFSETQ. The CDR3 loop spans 13 amino acids. Trimming took off 2 bases at V and 4 bases at J, with 9 bases between the two ends. The CDR3 here is CASSLAGSYGYTF. The CDR3 region has the DNA TGCGCCAGCAGCTTAGCAGGGAGCTATGGCTACACCTTC.

This chain joins TRBV4-1 and TRBJ2-1; TRBD2 aligns across 7 bases. CDR1 is MGHRA, CDR2 YSYEKL, per germline. The ends lost 6 bases at V and 9 bases at J; junction bases unmatched: 11. This CDR3 is 14 amino acids long. The CDR3, as DNA: TGCGCCAGCAGGGAGGCGGGGGTCGGAAGTGAGCAGTTCTTC. Translated: CASREAGVGSEQFF.